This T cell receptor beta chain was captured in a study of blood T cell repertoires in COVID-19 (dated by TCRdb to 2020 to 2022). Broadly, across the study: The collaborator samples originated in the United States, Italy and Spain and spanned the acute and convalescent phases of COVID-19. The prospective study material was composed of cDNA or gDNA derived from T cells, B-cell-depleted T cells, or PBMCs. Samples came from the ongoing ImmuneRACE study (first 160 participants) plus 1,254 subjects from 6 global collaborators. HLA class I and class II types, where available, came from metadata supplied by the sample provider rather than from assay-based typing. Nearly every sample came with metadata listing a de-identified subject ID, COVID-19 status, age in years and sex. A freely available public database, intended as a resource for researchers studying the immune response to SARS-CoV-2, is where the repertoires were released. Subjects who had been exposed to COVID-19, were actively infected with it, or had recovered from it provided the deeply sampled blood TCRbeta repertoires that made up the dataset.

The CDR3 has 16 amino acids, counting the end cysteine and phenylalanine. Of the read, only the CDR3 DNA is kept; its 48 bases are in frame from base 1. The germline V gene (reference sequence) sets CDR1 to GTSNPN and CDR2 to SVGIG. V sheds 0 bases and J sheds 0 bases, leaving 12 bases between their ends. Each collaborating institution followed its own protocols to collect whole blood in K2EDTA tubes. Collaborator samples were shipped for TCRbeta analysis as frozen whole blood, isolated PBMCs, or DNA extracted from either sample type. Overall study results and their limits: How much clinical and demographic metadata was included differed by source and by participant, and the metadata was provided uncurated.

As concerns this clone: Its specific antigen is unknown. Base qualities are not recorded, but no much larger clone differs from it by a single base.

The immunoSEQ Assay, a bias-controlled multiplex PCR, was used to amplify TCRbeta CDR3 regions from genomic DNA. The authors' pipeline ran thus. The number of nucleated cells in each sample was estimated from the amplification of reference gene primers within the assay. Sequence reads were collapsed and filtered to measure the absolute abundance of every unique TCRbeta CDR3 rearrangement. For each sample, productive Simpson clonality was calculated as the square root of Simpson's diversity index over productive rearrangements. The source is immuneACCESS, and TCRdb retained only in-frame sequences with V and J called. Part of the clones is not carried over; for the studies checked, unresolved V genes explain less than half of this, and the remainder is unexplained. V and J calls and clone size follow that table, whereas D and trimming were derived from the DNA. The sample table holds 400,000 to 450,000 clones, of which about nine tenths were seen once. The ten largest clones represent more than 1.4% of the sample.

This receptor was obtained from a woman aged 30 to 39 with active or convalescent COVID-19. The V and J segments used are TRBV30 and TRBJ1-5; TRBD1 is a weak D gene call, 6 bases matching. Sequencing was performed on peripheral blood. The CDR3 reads CAWSVPGQYSNQPQHF. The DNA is TGTGCCTGGAGTGTACCTGGACAGTATAGCAATCAGCCCCAGCATTTT.